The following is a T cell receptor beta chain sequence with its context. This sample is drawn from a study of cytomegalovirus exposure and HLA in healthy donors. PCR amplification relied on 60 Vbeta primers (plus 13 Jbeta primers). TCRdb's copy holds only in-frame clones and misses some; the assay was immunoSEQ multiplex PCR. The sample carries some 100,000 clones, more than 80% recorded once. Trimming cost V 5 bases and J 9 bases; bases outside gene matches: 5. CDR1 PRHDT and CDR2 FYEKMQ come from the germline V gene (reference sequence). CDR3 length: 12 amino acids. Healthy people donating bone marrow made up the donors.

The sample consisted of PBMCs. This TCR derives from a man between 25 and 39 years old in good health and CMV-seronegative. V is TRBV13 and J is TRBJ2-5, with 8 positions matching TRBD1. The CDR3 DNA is TGTGCCAGCAGCGAGACAGGGGAAGCCCAGTACTTC. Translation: CASSETGEAQYF.